These 12 T cell receptor beta chains originate from one sample sequenced in a study of response to subunit inactivated influenza vaccine. One entry per CDR3 protein results from TCRdb running MiXCR on the RT-PCR reads. The sample includes around 150,000 distinct CDR3 sequences, 11% of them seen just once. Sequencing used non-naive T cells sorted from PBMCs, obtained more than 35 days after vaccination. The receptors were gathered from a middle-aged man who received an inactivated influenza vaccine.

Ten or more counts support this clonotype. This chain joins TRBV20-1 and TRBJ1-1; 7 nucleotides line up with TRBD1. The CDR3 sequence is 14 residues long. The germline CDR1 and CDR2 sequences are DFQATT and SNEGSKA (reference sequence). The trim removed 6 bases at V and 7 bases at J, leaving 14 bases unmatched. The CDR3 is CSADRAISRGEAFF. The CDR3 region has the DNA TGCAGTGCCGACAGGGCGATTTCGAGGGGTGAAGCTTTCTTT.

This rearrangement joins TRBV11-1 to TRBJ1-1; 10 bases are a match to TRBD1. Germline V gene data show CDR1 as SGHAT and CDR2 as FQDESV (reference sequence). J was trimmed by 8 bases and V by 4 bases; bases with no gene match: 13. The CDR3 loop spans 16 amino acids. In DNA, the CDR3 is TGTGCCAGCAGCTCACGAAAAAGACAGGGGGCGAACGAAGCTTTCTTT. Translated, it gives CASSSRKRQGANEAFF.

This chain uses TRBV12-3 or TRBV12-4 with TRBJ1-6; D is ambiguous. This CDR3 has 16 residues. Trimming stripped 1 base from V and 9 bases from J, with 16 bases between. The chain's CDR3 is CASSLDGWEGSSPLHF. The CDR3 DNA reads as TGTGCCAGCAGTTTAGATGGGTGGGAAGGGAGTTCACCCCTCCACTTT.

The chain joins TRBV28 to TRBJ2-5; D is possibly TRBD2 (5 bases). The V gene lost 4 bases and the J gene lost 6 bases, with 9 bases spanning the gap. This CDR3 has 12 amino acids. Germline values: CDR1 MDHEN, CDR2 SYDVKM. The DNA of the CDR3 is TGTGCCAGCAGTTCCGGGGAACAGACCCAGTACTTC. This sequence encodes CASSSGEQTQYF.

This clonotype has at least ten counts. The rearrangement uses TRBV4-1 and TRBJ2-3, with 7 bases lining up with TRBD2. V lost 3 bases, J lost 1 base, and 4 bases stayed unmatched. CDR3 length equals 15 residues. Germline assignment: CDR1 MGHRA and CDR2 YSYEKL. The CDR3 DNA sequence: TGCGCCAGCAGCCAGGGACGGGGGGGCACAGATACGCAGTATTTT. Its translation: CASSQGRGGTDTQYF.

This clonotype has only a few counts. The chain employs TRBV24-1 and TRBJ2-7; the D gene is possibly TRBD1 (6 bases). The V end lost 7 bases, the J end lost 7 bases, and 16 bases lay between the germline ends. In germline, CDR1 is KGHDR, CDR2 SFDVKD. The CDR3 totals 13 residues. The CDR3, as DNA: TGTGCCACCAGCGACACCACAGGGCTGGAGCAGTACTTC. The encoded protein is CATSDTTGLEQYF.

This clonotype was seen repeatedly, ten times or more. The V gene is TRBV20-1, the J gene TRBJ1-5; D is perhaps TRBD1 (5 bases). Trimming took off 2 bases at V and 2 bases at J, with 10 bases between the two ends. The CDR3 has 14 amino acids. Looked up from germline, CDR1 is DFQATT and CDR2 is SNEGSKA (reference sequence). CDR3 coding DNA: TGCAGTGCTAGACAGGGATCAGGCAATCAGCCCCAGCATTTT. This codes for CSARQGSGNQPQHF.

A few counts support this clonotype. The chain recombines TRBV5-5 with TRBJ2-7, with 7 bases identical to TRBD1. The V gene end was trimmed by 4 bases and the J gene end by 4 bases; junction bases not matched to a gene: 14. Germline V gives CDR1 SGHKS, CDR2 YYEKEE (reference sequence). This CDR3 contains 16 residues. The CDR3 bases are TGTGCCAGCAGCCCGTTGGGGACAGTTTCCCTTTACGAGCAGTACTTC. It is translated as CASSPLGTVSLYEQYF.

This clonotype appeared many times. The chain is built from TRBV15 and TRBJ2-4; 8 positions agree with TRBD1. The CDR3 totals 17 residues. J lost 3 bases, V lost 1 base, and 8 bases had no gene match. Per the germline V gene, CDR1 is LNHNV and CDR2 is YYDKDF (reference sequence). CDR3 region: CATSRGVGQGDKNIQYF. The CDR3, as DNA: TGTGCCACCAGCAGAGGAGTTGGACAGGGAGACAAAAACATTCAGTACTTC.

This clonotype was found many times. This rearrangement joins TRBV12-3 or TRBV12-4 to TRBJ1-5, with 9 bases lining up with TRBD1. V shed 6 bases, J shed 7 bases, and the junction held 7 bases outside the gene matches. The length of the CDR3 is 14 residues. The CDR3 coding sequence is TGTGCCAGCAGCCTTACAGGGGGCTGGCAGCCCCAGCATTTT. Translating it yields CASSLTGGWQPQHF.

This clonotype was counted many times. Here the CDR3 reads CASSLTLGSYEQYF. CDR3 bases: TGTGCCAGCAGCTTAACCCTGGGATCCTACGAGCAGTACTTC. The gene calls are TRBV7-2 and TRBJ2-7; D not certain. CDR1 and CDR2 (germline): SGHTA, FQGNSA. The ends were cut back, 2 bases at V and 1 base at J, with 9 bases in the middle. CDR3 length: 14 residues.

This clonotype came up a few times. The chain carries TRBV5-1 and TRBJ1-3; D remains unclear. Looked up from germline, CDR1 is SGHRS and CDR2 is YFSETQ. This CDR3 spans 17 amino acids. V was cut by 0 bases and J by 0 bases, with 13 bases left in between. The CDR3 loop reads CASSLDGPRSSGNTIYF. The CDR3 DNA reads as TGCGCCAGCAGCTTGGACGGACCCAGGAGCTCTGGAAACACCATATATTTT. The entire variable domain, with the rest obtained from reference TRBV5-1 and TRBJ1-3, is as follows: KAGVTQTPRYLIKTRGQQVTLSCSPISGHRSVSWYQQTPGQGLQFLFEYFSETQRNKGNFPGRFSGRQFSNSRSEMNVSTLELGDSALYLCASSLDGPRSSGNTIYFGEGSWLTVV.